Listed below are T cell receptor beta chains from one sample, sequenced in a study of blood T cells in healthy people across ages. MiXCR, applied by TCRdb to the 5' RACE reads, yields one record per CDR3 protein. The table records hundreds of thousands of distinct CDR3 sequences, 49% of them present only once. The material sequenced was blood. The receptors stem from a woman aged 60-75 years in good health. Each CDR3 is given with its conserved first and last residue. Fields, in order: CDR3 length, D gene, V gene, J gene, clone size, CDR3 protein, CDR3 DNA. The D gene is left open where the match is weak. Rows may omit the clone size; those that give it use once, few, many or a size class.

len: 13
d_gene: .
v_gene: TRBV20-1
j_gene: TRBJ1-2
abundance: .
CDR3aa: CSATSGQIYGYTF
CDR3nt: TGCAGTGCGACAAGCGGACAGATATATGGCTACACCTTC

len: 16
d_gene: TRBD1
v_gene: TRBV10-3
j_gene: TRBJ2-7
abundance: few
CDR3aa: CAISDPGQGVAYEQYF
CDR3nt: TGTGCCATCAGTGACCCGGGACAGGGAGTCGCCTACGAGCAGTACTTC

len: 16
d_gene: TRBD2
v_gene: TRBV20-1
j_gene: TRBJ2-7
abundance: .
CDR3aa: CSASNQRGSSYNEQYF
CDR3nt: TGCAGTGCTAGTAACCAGCGGGGAAGCTCCTACAATGAGCAGTACTTC

len: 15
d_gene: TRBD2
v_gene: TRBV6-2/TRBV6-3
j_gene: TRBJ2-5
abundance: .
CDR3aa: CASSYTSGNQETQYF
CDR3nt: TGTGCCAGCAGTTACACTAGCGGGAACCAAGAGACCCAGTACTTC

len: 11
d_gene: .
v_gene: TRBV24-1
j_gene: TRBJ1-1
abundance: .
CDR3aa: CATSDGTQYFF
CDR3nt: TGTGCCACCAGTGACGGGACTCAGTATTTCTTT

len: 15
d_gene: TRBD1
v_gene: TRBV7-9
j_gene: TRBJ2-7
abundance: few
CDR3aa: CASSLIGGQSYEQYF
CDR3nt: TGTGCCAGCAGCTTAATAGGGGGCCAATCCTACGAGCAGTACTTC

len: 13
d_gene: .
v_gene: TRBV29-1
j_gene: TRBJ1-5
abundance: few
CDR3aa: CSATRGSGQPQHF
CDR3nt: TGCAGCGCCACACGGGGCTCCGGGCAGCCCCAGCATTTT

len: 12
d_gene: .
v_gene: TRBV2
j_gene: TRBJ2-7
abundance: .
CDR3aa: CASSQLRREQYF
CDR3nt: TGTGCCAGCAGTCAGCTCAGGAGGGAGCAGTACTTC

len: 15
d_gene: TRBD2
v_gene: TRBV10-3
j_gene: TRBJ2-5
abundance: .
CDR3aa: CAISEGLAGVETQYF
CDR3nt: TGTGCCATCAGTGAGGGACTAGCGGGAGTAGAGACCCAGTACTTC

len: 14
d_gene: TRBD2
v_gene: TRBV5-1
j_gene: TRBJ2-3
abundance: few
CDR3aa: CASSLSGTGDTQYF
CDR3nt: TGCGCCAGCAGCCTTAGCGGGACTGGAGATACGCAGTATTTT

len: 17
d_gene: .
v_gene: TRBV12-3/TRBV12-4
j_gene: TRBJ2-7
abundance: once
CDR3aa: CASSLRGGQGRTYEQYF
CDR3nt: TGTGCCAGCAGTTTGAGGGGAGGGCAGGGGAGGACCTACGAGCAGTACTTC

len: 14
d_gene: .
v_gene: TRBV30
j_gene: TRBJ2-7
abundance: .
CDR3aa: CAWSVPSGTHEQYF
CDR3nt: TGTGCCTGGAGTGTCCCCTCCGGGACCCACGAGCAGTACTTC

len: 16
d_gene: .
v_gene: TRBV4-3
j_gene: TRBJ1-4
abundance: .
CDR3aa: CASSQGLFRGNEKLFF
CDR3nt: TGCGCCAGCAGTCAAGGTCTTTTTCGGGGAAATGAAAAACTGTTTTTT

len: 14
d_gene: .
v_gene: TRBV11-2
j_gene: TRBJ2-7
abundance: .
CDR3aa: CASSLDLGQYEQYF
CDR3nt: TGTGCCAGCAGCTTAGATCTAGGACAGTACGAGCAGTACTTC

len: 19
d_gene: TRBD2
v_gene: TRBV20-1
j_gene: TRBJ2-7
abundance: .
CDR3aa: CSDSPPPGTSGRDSYEQYF
CDR3nt: TGCAGTGACAGTCCCCCGCCCGGGACTAGCGGGAGGGATTCCTACGAGCAGTACTTC